The sequence of this T cell receptor beta chain was determined in a study of Graves' ophthalmopathy and Graves' hyperthyroidism. The wider study: Before any treatment, peripheral blood was taken at the initial diagnosis.

RNA transcripts provided the template for amplifying TCR beta CDR3 regions. Second-round multiplex PCR followed a first-round RT-PCR using HTBI primers. From the multiplex PCR reads, TCRdb called clonotypes with MiXCR, one entry per CDR3 protein. In the table there are a few hundred thousand distinct CDR3 sequences, roughly 14% of which are singletons. Hyperthyroidism patients were newly diagnosed, ill under 2 months, and aged 18 to 65 years. What supplied the PBMCs was roughly 11 ml of fresh peripheral blood. The CDR3 runs 15 residues. From germline, CDR1 is SGHVS and CDR2 FQNEAQ. J lost 4 bases, V lost 4 bases, and 2 bases had no gene match.

Material for sequencing was peripheral blood. The chain is built from TRBV7-8 and TRBJ2-1, with TRBD2 identical over 12 bases. This clonotype originated in a woman under 30 with stable Graves' hyperthyroidism. In DNA, the CDR3 is TGTGCCAGCAGCTCAGGACTAGCGGGGTACAATGAGCAGTTCTTC. This sequence encodes CASSSGLAGYNEQFF.